This T cell receptor (beta chain) was sequenced for a study of blood T cell repertoires in COVID-19. There are 11 residues in the CDR3. The V end lost 7 bases, the J end lost 5 bases, and 8 bases lay between the germline ends. CDR1 SNHLY and CDR2 FYNNEI come from the germline V gene. The repertoire was sequenced with immunoSEQ multiplex PCR; TCRdb's copy has only in-frame clones and lacks some. The sample lists fewer than 350,000 clones; 85% were seen once. This receptor was identified in a woman aged 50 to 60 who had recovered from COVID-19. The rearrangement uses TRBV2 and TRBJ1-2; D uncertain. The sequenced sample was PBMCs or T cells enriched from blood (not recorded which). The CDR3 protein is CASTRGYGYTF. DNA of the CDR3: TGTGCCAGCACCCGGGGTTATGGCTACACCTTC.